This is a list of T cell receptor beta chains from one sample in a study of blood T cell repertoires in COVID-19. Clones were sequenced by immunoSEQ multiplex PCR, and TCRdb holds only the in-frame ones, with some missing. Of about 320,000 clones in the sample, 86% were seen once. Sample: peripheral blood. The receptors shown here come from a woman in her forties or fifties with acute or convalescent COVID-19. The conserved cysteine and the conserved F or W are not part of the CDR3 here. Fields, in order: V gene, J gene, CDR3 protein.

>TRBV18|TRBJ1-4
ASSRTTGGDEKLF
>TRBV29-1|TRBJ2-5
SVAGGQETQY
>TRBV19|TRBJ2-7
ASSIRVAGVSVEQY
>TRBV27|TRBJ2-3
ASSLLAGMTDTQY
>TRBV5-4|TRBJ2-2
ASSPGGGASNTGELF
>TRBV27|TRBJ2-2
ASSFWHTGELF
>TRBV7-6|TRBJ2-7
ASSTLDLADTYEQY
>TRBV5-4|TRBJ2-5
ASSYNIGQQETQY
>TRBV29-1|TRBJ1-1
SGRTSEAF
>TRBV12-5|TRBJ1-2
ASGLVMWGHT
>TRBV7-2|TRBJ1-6
ASSFGTYNSPLH
>TRBV9|TRBJ1-1
ASSASGQGNTEAF
>TRBV30|TRBJ1-2
AWTYSRNGYT
>TRBV5-6|TRBJ2-1
ASSLPRDNEQF